This T cell receptor beta chain appears in the sequencing data of a study of T cells in Graves' hyperthyroidism and ophthalmopathy. RNA transcripts provided the source from which TCR beta CDR3 regions were amplified. HTBI primers drove first-round RT-PCR of the TCR CDR3. From the multiplex PCR reads, TCRdb called clonotypes with MiXCR, one entry per CDR3 protein. Of around 270,000 distinct CDR3 sequences listed, approximately 19% are singletons. Diagnostic assessment was based on clinical symptoms, serum thyroxine and TRAb, thyroid ultrasound and orbital computed tomography. This clonotype was observed at least ten times. Looked up from germline, CDR1 is DFQATT and CDR2 is SNEGSKA (reference sequence). After removal of 0 bases from V and 8 bases from J, the junction contained 7 bases not matched to a gene. The CDR3 has 15 amino acids.

The chain is built from TRBV20-1 and TRBJ2-1; 10 bases are a match to TRBD2. The sequence was collected from a man in his fifties with Graves' ophthalmopathy. The sample taken for sequencing was blood. The CDR3 spells CSARDWASGSDEQFF. Here the CDR3 DNA reads TGCAGTGCTAGAGATTGGGCTAGCGGGAGCGATGAGCAGTTCTTC.